One sample yielded the 21 T cell receptor beta chains listed below, sequenced in a study of blood T cells in healthy people across ages. Then a second PCR, running roughly 7 to 11 cycles, was carried out with a sample-barcoded 5' primer and a J-beta primer mix. TCRdb re-derived calls from the 5' RACE reads in MiXCR, one entry per CDR3 protein. The sample has fewer than 800,000 distinct CDR3 sequences, roughly 30% seen once; the top ten hold 15%. Sequenced input: blood. These receptors were taken from an elderly woman in good health.

At least ten counts were recorded for this clonotype. The CDR3 region has the DNA TGTGCCACCAGCCTACAGGGGCGGGAGACCCAGTACTTC. It specifies CATSLQGRETQYF. J is TRBJ2-5 and V is TRBV15; TRBD1 matches 7 bases. This CDR3 comprises 13 residues. CDR1 is LNHNV and CDR2 is YYDKDF in the germline V gene (reference sequence). V trimming: 5 bases; J trimming: 5 bases; junction bases outside the gene matches: 5.

This clonotype was recorded many times. The chain has TRBV4-3 and TRBJ2-7; D gene ambiguous. Trimming took off 0 bases at V and 3 bases at J, with 9 bases between the two ends. The CDR3 sequence is 14 residues long. Germline V CDR1 and CDR2: LGHNA, YSLEER. The CDR3 loop reads CASSQDLDGYEQYF. The CDR3 DNA follows: TGCGCCAGCAGCCAAGACCTTGACGGCTACGAGCAGTACTTC.

This clonotype was seen repeatedly, ten times or more. V is TRBV5-5 and J is TRBJ2-1, with D possibly matching TRBD2 (6 bases). Trimming took 6 bases from V and 4 from J, leaving 20 bases between them. Germline lookup yields CDR1 SGHKS and CDR2 YYEKEE (reference sequence). CDR3 size: 16 residues. The CDR3 reads CASTPTPGLSYNEQFF. The CDR3 nucleotides read TGTGCCAGCACCCCAACGCCGGGACTTTCATACAATGAGCAGTTCTTC.

This clonotype was seen ten or more times. The V gene is TRBV20-1, the J gene TRBJ2-7, with 10 bases aligning to TRBD1. The CDR3 covers 14 residues. Per germline, CDR1 DFQATT and CDR2 SNEGSKA (reference sequence). The trim removed 6 bases at V and 1 base at J, leaving 6 bases unmatched. The CDR3 coding sequence is TGCAGTGCACCGGGACAGGGGTTTTCCTACGAGCAGTACTTC. Translation gives CSAPGQGFSYEQYF.

The table lists this clonotype with a few counts. This chain links TRBV5-1 with TRBJ1-1; D is uncertain. Per germline, CDR1 SGHRS and CDR2 YFSETQ. This CDR3 spans 15 amino acids. V lost 0 bases, J lost 4 bases, and 13 bases lay in between. CDR3 in amino acids: CASSLGPGLGTEAFF. The CDR3 bases are TGCGCCAGCAGCTTGGGGCCTGGGTTGGGCACTGAAGCTTTCTTT.

This clonotype occurred many times. This CDR3 reads CSVERAGYEQYF. In DNA form, the CDR3 reads TGCAGCGTTGAAAGGGCCGGCTACGAGCAGTACTTC. The rearrangement links TRBV29-1 to TRBJ2-7; no definite D call. Germline V gene sequence: CDR1 SQVTM, CDR2 ANQGSEA. V lost 2 bases to trimming and J lost 3 bases, with 8 bases between them. This CDR3 comprises 12 residues.

Points on this clonotype: Its ends do not fully match the called genes, so a read error is possible. V and J are TRBV29-1 and TRBJ1-4; D is unresolved. The germline V gene has CDR1 SQVTM and CDR2 ANQGSEA. The CDR3 runs 12 residues. The CDR3 DNA reads TGCAGCGTTCTCGCAACTAATGAAAAACGGTTTTTT. Encoded protein: CSVLATNEKRFF.

The chain uses TRBV19 and TRBJ2-6; tentative D call: TRBD1 (6 bases). The germline V and J ends were trimmed by 5 bases and 2 bases, with 10 bases remaining between them. Germline loops: CDR1 LNHDA, CDR2 SQIVND (reference sequence). The CDR3 covers 15 residues. The CDR3 nucleotides read TGTGCCAGTAGTGAACAGGGAGCTGGGGCCAACGTCCTGACTTTC. Translated: CASSEQGAGANVLTF.

This clonotype was counted at least ten times. The chain recombines TRBV7-2 with TRBJ1-1; 11 nucleotides match TRBD1. V shed 4 bases and J 3 bases; nucleotides not matched to a gene: 7. The CDR3 length is 16 residues. The germline V gene encodes CDR1 SGHTA and CDR2 FQGNSA. The CDR3 coding sequence is TGTGCCAGCAGCTCTCCGGGACAGGGGGTTCACACTGAAGCTTTCTTT. Translated, it gives CASSSPGQGVHTEAFF.

In its sample, this clonotype was seen a few times. The chain uses TRBV5-5 and TRBJ1-1, with D possibly being TRBD1 (5 bases). Germline CDR1 reads SGHKS; CDR2 reads YYEKEE (reference sequence). Trimming cost V 0 bases and J 3 bases, with 12 bases left between them. CDR3 length equals 15 residues. CDR3 amino acids: CASSLGGLLYTEAFF. The CDR3 region has the DNA TGTGCCAGCAGCTTGGGGGGACTCCTTTACACTGAAGCTTTCTTT.

This clonotype was picked up a small number of times. The chain recombines TRBV9 with TRBJ2-3, with D possibly matching TRBD2 (6 bases). The CDR3 has 14 amino acids. Germline V gives CDR1 SGDLS, CDR2 YYNGEE. With 3 bases removed from V and 5 bases from J, the gap between germline ends came to 13 bases. The chain's CDR3 is CASSERREQDTQYF. The CDR3 DNA follows: TGTGCCAGCAGCGAGAGGAGGGAGCAAGATACGCAGTATTTT.

The chain recombines TRBV3-1 with TRBJ2-5, with a weak D call TRBD2 (6 bases). This CDR3 comprises 14 residues. Germline-derived CDR1 and CDR2 are LGHDT and YNNKEL (reference sequence). V was trimmed by 1 base and J by 3 bases, leaving 9 bases between them. CDR3 region: CASSQGRGKETQYF. As DNA, the CDR3 is TGTGCCAGCAGCCAAGGGCGCGGGAAAGAGACCCAGTACTTC.

This sequence joins TRBV6-1 and TRBJ2-1, with unresolved D. V was shortened by 11 bases and J by 4 bases, with 9 bases between the two germline ends. The CDR3 spans 11 residues. Germline V gene data show CDR1 as MNHNS and CDR2 as SASEGT. CDR3 residues: CAGKTYNEQFF. In nucleotides, the CDR3 is TGTGCCGGCAAAACATACAATGAGCAGTTCTTC.

As for this clonotype: A much larger clonotype is one base distant, so this may be a read error. The chain recombines TRBV12-3 or TRBV12-4 with TRBJ2-1; possible D gene TRBD2, 7 bases. This CDR3 has 16 residues. The CDR3 region is CVSSLRAGALGNEQFF. CDR3 DNA: TGTGTCAGCAGTTTACGGGCGGGGGCGTTGGGCAATGAGCAGTTCTTC.

In its sample, this clonotype was seen many times. CDR3 amino acids: CASSPQDRTYEQYF. The CDR3 DNA reads TGTGCCAGCAGCCCGCAGGACAGAACCTACGAGCAGTACTTC. The chain recombines TRBV6-5 with TRBJ2-7, with D possibly being TRBD1 (6 bases). CDR1 is MNHEY and CDR2 is SVGAGI in the germline V gene. The V end lost 6 bases, the J end lost 2 bases, and 14 bases lay between the germline ends. The length of the CDR3 is 14 residues.

On this clonotype itself: One end of the junction fails to match germline, which may point to a read error. The rearrangement links TRBV4-2 to TRBJ2-7, with unresolved D. This CDR3 is 14 amino acids long. Germline CDR1 is LGHNA and CDR2 is YNFKEQ. The CDR3 nucleotides are TGTGCCAGCAGCCGAGAAAAGGGCTCCCACGAGCAGTACTTC. Translating gives CASSREKGSHEQYF.

As DNA, the CDR3 is TGTGCCAGCAGCTTGGGCGGCCCAACAAGAGATACGCAGTATTTT. Its protein product is CASSLGGPTRDTQYF. The chain combines TRBV7-9 with TRBJ2-3; D is undetermined. This CDR3 comprises 15 residues. V lost 3 bases, J lost 5 bases, and 15 bases lay in between. The germline V gene encodes CDR1 SEHNR and CDR2 FQNEAQ (reference sequence).

This clonotype has at least ten counts. This chain connects TRBV27 to TRBJ1-1; no definite D call. CDR1 is MNHEY, CDR2 SMNVEV, per germline (reference sequence). V gave up 6 bases and J gave up 4 bases, with 15 bases separating them. The CDR3 is made up of 14 amino acids. CDR3 sequence (DNA): TGTGCCAGCAGCCCTCAACGGGCTGGCACTGAAGCTTTCTTT. The encoded protein is CASSPQRAGTEAFF.

This clonotype was detected only a few times. The chain combines TRBV20-1 with TRBJ1-1, with 7 bases lining up with TRBD1. J gave up 2 bases and V 6 bases, and 9 bases lay outside the gene matches. Germline V gene data show CDR1 as DFQATT and CDR2 as SNEGSKA (reference sequence). CDR3 size: 14 residues. CDR3 coding DNA: TGCAGTGCAAAAGGGGACAGCCTTAACACTGAAGCTTTCTTT. Amino acids: CSAKGDSLNTEAFF.

This clonotype turned up a few times. The V gene is TRBV6-1, the J gene TRBJ2-1; D not resolved. CDR1 is MNHNS and CDR2 is SASEGT in the germline V gene. CDR3 size: 11 residues. The V and J ends lost 2 bases and 13 bases respectively, with 9 bases between them. CDR3 sequence: CASSEKITQFF. CDR3 DNA sequence: TGTGCCAGCAGTGAAAAAATAACCCAGTTCTTC.

The rearrangement links TRBV20-1 to TRBJ1-6; the match to TRBD1 covers 8 bases. CDR3 length: 15 residues. CDR1 is DFQATT and CDR2 is SNEGSKA in the germline V gene (reference sequence). The V segment lost 5 bases and the J segment 7 bases; nucleotides outside the gene matches: 10. The CDR3 here is CSAGDSGQANSPLHF. CDR3 coding DNA: TGCAGTGCTGGGGATTCGGGACAGGCCAATTCACCCCTCCACTTT.